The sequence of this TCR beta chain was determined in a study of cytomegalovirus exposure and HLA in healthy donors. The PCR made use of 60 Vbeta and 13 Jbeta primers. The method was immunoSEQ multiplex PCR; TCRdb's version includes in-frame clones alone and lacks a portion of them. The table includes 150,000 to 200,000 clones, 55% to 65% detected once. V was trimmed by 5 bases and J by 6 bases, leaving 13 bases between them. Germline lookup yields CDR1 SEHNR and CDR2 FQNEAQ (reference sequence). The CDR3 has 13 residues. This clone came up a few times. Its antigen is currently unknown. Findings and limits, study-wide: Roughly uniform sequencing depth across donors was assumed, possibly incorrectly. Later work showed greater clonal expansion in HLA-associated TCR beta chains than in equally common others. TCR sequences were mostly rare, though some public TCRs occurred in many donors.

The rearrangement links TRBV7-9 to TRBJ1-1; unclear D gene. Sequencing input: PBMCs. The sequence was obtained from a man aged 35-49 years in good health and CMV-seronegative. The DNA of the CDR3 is TGTGCCAGCAGCCCCGGAGGTGGCTCTGAAGCTTTCTTT. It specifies CASSPGGGSEAFF.